The present entry profiles one T cell receptor (beta chain) with its context. The target antigen is unknown. The CDR3 contains 19 residues. V was pared by 6 bases and J by 4 bases, with 17 bases of the junction left unmatched. Per germline, CDR1 MNHEY and CDR2 SVGEGT. Healthy Caucasian individuals made up all the donors. The sample comes from a study of identical twins. Study results and limitations: Monozygotic twins shared more out-of-frame TCR alpha than recombination models predicted.

One entry per CDR3 protein results from TCRdb running MiXCR on the 5' RACE reads. The table records a few hundred thousand distinct CDR3 sequences, around 8% of them present only once. Another study also made use of these data, one on yellow fever vaccine responses in identical twins.

Sequencing used CD8+ T cells sorted from blood. The gene calls are TRBV6-2 or TRBV6-3 and TRBJ2-7, with 14 bases lining up with TRBD2. The clonotype was recovered from a woman younger than 30 in good health. CDR3 region: CASSPGIPGLAGVLYEQYF. DNA for the CDR3: TGTGCCAGCAGCCCTGGGATCCCGGGACTAGCGGGAGTTCTATACGAGCAGTACTTC.